One sample yielded the 8 T cell receptor beta chains listed below, sequenced in a study of T cells in Graves' hyperthyroidism and ophthalmopathy. Amplified TCR beta CDR3 regions derived from RNA transcripts. The TCR CDR3 was amplified in a first-round RT-PCR using the HTBI primer set. TCRdb re-analysed the multiplex PCR reads in MiXCR, keeping a single row per CDR3 protein. The table lists about 640,000 distinct CDR3 sequences, 20% of them singletons, with around a third in the top ten. The specimen was blood. The receptors were sampled from a man between 25 and 39 years old with Graves' ophthalmopathy.

This clonotype was counted only a few times. This chain links TRBV6-1 with TRBJ1-1; a weak D match, TRBD1 (5 bases). The CDR3 has 13 amino acids. Germline CDR1 is MNHNS and CDR2 is SASEGT. Trimming stripped 7 bases from V and 1 base from J, with 10 bases between. The CDR3 spells CASNFRGNTEAFF. The CDR3 region has the DNA TGTGCCAGCAATTTTAGGGGGAACACTGAAGCTTTCTTT.

This clonotype appeared a few times. The V call is TRBV12-3 or TRBV12-4, the J call TRBJ2-7; D is unresolved. The V and J ends lost 9 bases and 0 bases respectively, with 12 bases between them. The CDR3 has 13 amino acids. In DNA form, the CDR3 reads TGTGCCAGTTTGCTAAAACACTCCTACGAGCAGTACTTC. It encodes CASLLKHSYEQYF.

There are many counts of this clonotype. The chain carries TRBV11-2 and TRBJ2-6, with D tentatively TRBD1 (6 bases). CDR1 is SGHAT, CDR2 FQNNGV, per germline. There are 15 residues in the CDR3. V dropped 6 bases and J dropped 0 bases, with 9 bases sitting between them. CDR3 loop: CASSRDISGANVLTF. The CDR3 nucleotides are TGTGCCAGCAGTCGGGACATCTCTGGGGCCAACGTCCTGACTTTC. The full variable domain, in which reference TRBV11-2 and TRBJ2-6 provide the parts outside the CDR3, is EAGVAQSPRYKIIEKRQSVAFWCNPISGHATLYWYQQILGQGPKLLIQFQNNGVVDDSQLPKDRFSAERLKGVDSTLKIQPAKLEDSAVYLCASSRDISGANVLTFGAGSRLTVL.

The rearrangement uses TRBV28 and TRBJ2-1; D unresolved. Germline CDR1 is MDHEN and CDR2 is SYDVKM. Trimming stripped 2 bases from V and 9 bases from J, with 11 bases between. This CDR3 spans 13 amino acids. CDR3 in DNA: TGTGCCAGCAGTTTAGTGGGCGTGGGTGAGCAGTTCTTC. This sequence encodes CASSLVGVGEQFF.

There are many counts of this clonotype. V is TRBV27 and J is TRBJ1-2, with 12 bases aligning to TRBD1. The CDR3 spans 15 residues. Germline V gene sequence: CDR1 MNHEY, CDR2 SMNVEV (reference sequence). Trimming cost V 5 bases and J 8 bases; bases outside gene matches: 9. CDR3 nucleotide sequence: TGTGCCAGCAGTGAGAAGGGACAGGGGGCGCGGGGCTACACCTTC. Translating it yields CASSEKGQGARGYTF.

This clonotype was counted between two and nine times. The CDR3 region is CASSFGGENEQYF. In DNA, the CDR3 is TGCGCCAGCAGCTTTGGGGGAGAGAACGAGCAGTACTTC. The chain links TRBV5-1 to TRBJ2-7; D may match TRBD1 or TRBD2 (5 bases each). V dropped 2 bases and J dropped 5 bases, with 11 bases sitting between them. Germline CDR1 SGHRS, CDR2 YFSETQ. This CDR3 contains 13 residues.

This clonotype showed up just a few times. This chain connects TRBV20-1 to TRBJ2-5; possibly TRBD2 for D (6 bases). CDR1 DFQATT and CDR2 SNEGSKA come from the germline V gene (reference sequence). Trimming left V 3 bases short and J 5 bases short, with 10 bases between. The CDR3 length is 12 residues. The CDR3 protein is CSASPGRETQYF. CDR3 sequence (DNA): TGCAGTGCTAGCCCAGGGAGGGAGACCCAGTACTTC.

The genes are TRBV5-1 and TRBJ2-3; 10 nucleotides line up with TRBD2. CDR3 size: 20 residues. Germline CDR1 is SGHRS and CDR2 is YFSETQ. The trim removed 3 bases at V and 0 bases at J, leaving 16 bases unmatched. DNA of the CDR3: TGCGCCAGCAGCTCCCGCCTCCGAGCGGGAGGGGAGGCTAGCACAGATACGCAGTATTTT. Amino acid sequence: CASSSRLRAGGEASTDTQYF.